The 9 T cell receptor beta chains presented below share a single source sample, sequenced in a study of T cells after yellow fever vaccination (dated by TCRdb to the late 2010s). Libraries were built with 5' RACE. Reads for this sample came from an Illumina NovaSeq 6000. TCRdb reprocessing: public reads trimmed at Q25 with fastp, clones called with MiXCR, in-frame beta chains kept. A single entry per CDR3 protein holds the most common genes and DNA from its merged rows. The sample table shows just over 250,000 distinct CDR3 sequences, and around 4.9% are seen once. Of the sample, approximately 3.5% falls within the top ten clones. What this sample's treatment or condition label stands for: live attenuated yellow fever vaccine strain. The starting material was CD4+ T cells sorted from PBMCs, obtained on the day of the yellow fever booster vaccination. The receptor source for this set is a man younger than 35 who received the YFV17D yellow fever vaccine.

This clonotype occurred many times. J is TRBJ2-5 and V is TRBV5-1; 7 nucleotides align to TRBD2. The CDR3 extends over 16 amino acids. The V segment lost 0 bases and the J segment 1 base; nucleotides outside the gene matches: 6. From germline, CDR1 is SGHRS and CDR2 YFSETQ. In DNA, the CDR3 is TGCGCCAGCAGCTTGGGAAGAGCGGGGCTCCAAGAGACCCAGTACTTC. Residues: CASSLGRAGLQETQYF.

This clonotype turned up a few times. V usage is TRBV9 and J usage is TRBJ2-5, with D unclear. Trimming shortened V by 0 bases and J by 0 bases, and 9 bases separated the two germline ends. This CDR3 has 15 residues. Looked up from germline, CDR1 is SGDLS and CDR2 is YYNGEE. The CDR3 DNA reads TGTGCCAGCAGCGTAGGATCAGGCGACCAAGAGACCCAGTACTTC. Its translation: CASSVGSGDQETQYF. Full variable domain (rest looked up from reference TRBV9 and TRBJ2-5): DSGVTQTPKHLITATGQRVTLRCSPRSGDLSVYWYQQSLDQGLQFLIQYYNGEERAKGNILERFSAQQFPDLHSELNLSSLELGDSALYFCASSVGSGDQETQYFGPGTRLLVL.

The chain joins TRBV6-5 to TRBJ1-6; the D gene is possibly TRBD1 (6 bases). Germline CDR1 and CDR2: MNHEY and SVGAGI. The CDR3 has 12 residues. V was pared by 6 bases and J by 8 bases, with 8 bases between. CDR3 sequence: CASRSGDSPLHF. DNA for the CDR3: TGTGCCAGCAGGTCAGGGGATTCACCCCTCCACTTT.

V and J are TRBV20-1 and TRBJ1-2; tentatively, D is TRBD1 (5 bases). Between the trimmed V and J ends, which lost 0 bases and 4 bases, there was a span of 15 bases. The CDR3 is 15 residues long. Germline assignment: CDR1 DFQATT and CDR2 SNEGSKA (reference sequence). The CDR3 DNA reads as TGCAGTGCTAGAGATTGGGGCGGAGACCTCTATGGCTACACCTTC. Translation: CSARDWGGDLYGYTF.

This clonotype occurred a few times. The V call is TRBV20-1, the J call TRBJ1-4; D unresolved. Germline CDR1 DFQATT, CDR2 SNEGSKA (reference sequence). The CDR3 spans 13 residues. The CDR3 DNA reads TGCGGTCGTTCTCGGGCTCCTAATGAAAAACTGTTTTTT. Translation: CGRSRAPNEKLFF.

This clonotype was observed at least ten times. The J gene is TRBJ1-1, the V gene TRBV12-3 or TRBV12-4, with 12 nucleotides matching TRBD1. J was trimmed by 3 bases and V by 6 bases; bases with no gene match: 14. CDR3 length equals 18 residues. This CDR3 is CASRLRDRGLLMDTEAFF. The CDR3 nucleotides read TGTGCCAGCAGGCTAAGGGACAGGGGGCTTCTAATGGACACTGAAGCTTTCTTT.

There are many counts of this clonotype. V is TRBV6-2 or TRBV6-3 and J is TRBJ2-3; no firm D call. Trimming stripped 5 bases from V and 2 bases from J, with 2 bases between. CDR3 length equals 11 residues. The germline V gene encodes CDR1 MNHEY and CDR2 SVGEGT. CDR3 sequence: CASSDTDTQYF. The CDR3 region has the DNA TGTGCCAGCAGTGACACAGATACGCAGTATTTT.

Only a few counts were recorded for this clonotype. The chain carries TRBV4-3 and TRBJ1-3; D ambiguous. V dropped 1 base and J dropped 4 bases, with 11 bases sitting between them. This CDR3 is 15 amino acids long. Germline-derived CDR1 and CDR2 are LGHNA and YSLEER. CDR3 loop: CASSQVQGGGNTIYF. CDR3 sequence (DNA): TGCGCCAGCAGCCAAGTTCAAGGTGGAGGAAACACCATATATTTT.

The chain combines TRBV28 with TRBJ1-5; D uncertain. Trimming stripped 5 bases from V and 7 bases from J, with 12 bases between. CDR1 and CDR2 (germline): MDHEN, SYDVKM. The CDR3 runs to 13 residues. The CDR3 DNA is TGTGCCAGCAGTGATTCTTACGGGCAGCCCCAGCATTTT. Its translation is CASSDSYGQPQHF.